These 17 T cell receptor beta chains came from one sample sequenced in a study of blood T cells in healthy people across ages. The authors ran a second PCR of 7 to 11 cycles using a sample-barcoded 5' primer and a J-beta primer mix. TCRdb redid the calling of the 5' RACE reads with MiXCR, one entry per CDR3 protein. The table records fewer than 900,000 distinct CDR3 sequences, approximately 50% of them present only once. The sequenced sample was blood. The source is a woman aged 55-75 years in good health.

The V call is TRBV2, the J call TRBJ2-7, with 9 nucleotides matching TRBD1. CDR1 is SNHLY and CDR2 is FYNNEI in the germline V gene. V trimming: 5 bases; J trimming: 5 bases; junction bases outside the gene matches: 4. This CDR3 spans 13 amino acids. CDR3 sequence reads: CASSRDRVNEQYF. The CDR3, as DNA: TGTGCCAGCAGTAGGGACAGGGTGAACGAGCAGTACTTC.

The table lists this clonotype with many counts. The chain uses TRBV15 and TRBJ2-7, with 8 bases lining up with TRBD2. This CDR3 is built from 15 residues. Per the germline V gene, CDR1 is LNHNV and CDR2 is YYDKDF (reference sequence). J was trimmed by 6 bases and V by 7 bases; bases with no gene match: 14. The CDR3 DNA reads TGTGCCACCACCCCACAGTTAGCGGGGAGCGGCGAGCAGTACTTC. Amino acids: CATTPQLAGSGEQYF.

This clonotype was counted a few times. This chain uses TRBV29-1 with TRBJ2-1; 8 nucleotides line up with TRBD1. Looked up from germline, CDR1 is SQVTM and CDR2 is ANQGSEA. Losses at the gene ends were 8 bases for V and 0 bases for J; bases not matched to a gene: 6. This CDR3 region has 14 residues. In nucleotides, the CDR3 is TGCAGCACCGGACAGGGCAGCTCCTACAATGAGCAGTTCTTC. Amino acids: CSTGQGSSYNEQFF.

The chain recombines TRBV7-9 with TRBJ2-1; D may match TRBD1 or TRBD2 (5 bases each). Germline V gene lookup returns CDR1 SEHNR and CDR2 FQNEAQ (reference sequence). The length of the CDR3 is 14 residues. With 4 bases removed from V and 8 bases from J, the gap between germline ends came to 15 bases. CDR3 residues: CASSSRGDRDEQFF. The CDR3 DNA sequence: TGTGCCAGCAGCTCCCGTGGGGACCGGGATGAGCAGTTCTTC.

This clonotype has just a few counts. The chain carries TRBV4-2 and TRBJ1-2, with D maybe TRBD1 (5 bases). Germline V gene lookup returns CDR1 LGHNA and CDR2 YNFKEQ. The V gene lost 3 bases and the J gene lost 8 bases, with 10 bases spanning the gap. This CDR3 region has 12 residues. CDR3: CASSQAGLGYTF. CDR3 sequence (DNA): TGTGCCAGCAGCCAGGCAGGGCTGGGCTACACCTTC.

CDR3 sequence (DNA): TGCAGTGCTAGCATCGGACAGGGCACAGATACGCAGTATTTT. As protein: CSASIGQGTDTQYF. The rearrangement uses TRBV20-1 and TRBJ2-3; 7 bases are shared with TRBD1. V shed 3 bases, J shed 1 base, and the junction held 4 bases outside the gene matches. Per germline, CDR1 DFQATT and CDR2 SNEGSKA (reference sequence). The CDR3 runs to 14 residues.

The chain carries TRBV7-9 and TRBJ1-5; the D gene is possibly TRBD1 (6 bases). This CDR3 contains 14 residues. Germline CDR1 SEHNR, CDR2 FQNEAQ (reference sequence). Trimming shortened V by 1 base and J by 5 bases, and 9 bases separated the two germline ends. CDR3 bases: TGTGCCAGCAGCTTAGAACAGGGCGATCAGCCCCAGCATTTT. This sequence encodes CASSLEQGDQPQHF.

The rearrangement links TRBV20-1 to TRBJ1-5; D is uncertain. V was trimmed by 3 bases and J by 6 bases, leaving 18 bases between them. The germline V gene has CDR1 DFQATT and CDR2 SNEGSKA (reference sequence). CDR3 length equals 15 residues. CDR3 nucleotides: TGCAGTGCTAGTAAACTGGCAGCCGCTACTCAGCCCCAGCATTTT. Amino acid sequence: CSASKLAAATQPQHF.

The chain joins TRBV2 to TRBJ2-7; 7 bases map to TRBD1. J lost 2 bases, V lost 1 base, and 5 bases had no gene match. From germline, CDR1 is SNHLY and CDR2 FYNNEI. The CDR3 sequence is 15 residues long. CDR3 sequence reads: CASSEVGGRTYEQYF. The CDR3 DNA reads TGTGCCAGCAGTGAAGTAGGGGGCCGGACCTACGAGCAGTACTTC.

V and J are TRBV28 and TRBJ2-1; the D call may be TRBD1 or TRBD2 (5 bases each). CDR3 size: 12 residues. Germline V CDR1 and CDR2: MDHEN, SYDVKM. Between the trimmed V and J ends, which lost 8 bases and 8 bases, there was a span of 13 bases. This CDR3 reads CASGGAFDEQFF. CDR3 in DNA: TGTGCCAGCGGGGGAGCGTTCGATGAGCAGTTCTTC.

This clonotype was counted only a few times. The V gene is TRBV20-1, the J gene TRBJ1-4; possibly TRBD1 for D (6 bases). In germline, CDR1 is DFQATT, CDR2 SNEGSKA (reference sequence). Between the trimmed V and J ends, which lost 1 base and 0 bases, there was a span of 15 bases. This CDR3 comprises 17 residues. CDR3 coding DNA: TGCAGTGCTAGAGGGTCGAACAGGGTCTCAACTAATGAAAAACTGTTTTTT. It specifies CSARGSNRVSTNEKLFF.

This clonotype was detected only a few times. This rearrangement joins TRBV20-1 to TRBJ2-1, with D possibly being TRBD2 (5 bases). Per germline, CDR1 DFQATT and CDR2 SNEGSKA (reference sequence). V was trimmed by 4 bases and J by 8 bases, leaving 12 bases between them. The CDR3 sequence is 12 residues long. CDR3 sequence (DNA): TGCAGTGCTATTATCGGGAACCATGAGCAGTTCTTC. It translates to CSAIIGNHEQFF.

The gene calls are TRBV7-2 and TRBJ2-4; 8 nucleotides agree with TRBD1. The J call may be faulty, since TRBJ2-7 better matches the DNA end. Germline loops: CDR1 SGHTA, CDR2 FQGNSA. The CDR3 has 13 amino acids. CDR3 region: CASSFDRGYEQYF. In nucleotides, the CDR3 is TGTGCCAGCAGCTTTGACAGGGGCTACGAGCAGTACTTC.

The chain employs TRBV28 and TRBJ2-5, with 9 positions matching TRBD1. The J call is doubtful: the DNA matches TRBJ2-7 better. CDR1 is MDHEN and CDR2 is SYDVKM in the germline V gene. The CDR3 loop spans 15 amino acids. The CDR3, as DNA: TGTGCCAGCAGTTTTTGGGGGACAGGGTCCCACGAGCAGTACTTC. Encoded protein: CASSFWGTGSHEQYF.

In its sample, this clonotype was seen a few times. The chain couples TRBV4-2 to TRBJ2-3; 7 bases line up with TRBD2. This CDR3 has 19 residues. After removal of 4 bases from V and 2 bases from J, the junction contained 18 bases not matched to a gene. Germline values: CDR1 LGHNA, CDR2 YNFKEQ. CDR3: CASSLNPPTTSAHTDTQYF. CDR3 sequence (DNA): TGTGCCAGCAGCCTAAATCCCCCAACTACTAGCGCCCACACAGATACGCAGTATTTT.

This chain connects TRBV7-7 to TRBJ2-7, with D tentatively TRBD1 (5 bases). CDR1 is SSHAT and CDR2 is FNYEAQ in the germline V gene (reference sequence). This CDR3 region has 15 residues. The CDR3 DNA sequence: TGTGCTGGCAGCTTAGAGGCAGGGCCTTCCTACGAGCAGTACTTC. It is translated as CAGSLEAGPSYEQYF.

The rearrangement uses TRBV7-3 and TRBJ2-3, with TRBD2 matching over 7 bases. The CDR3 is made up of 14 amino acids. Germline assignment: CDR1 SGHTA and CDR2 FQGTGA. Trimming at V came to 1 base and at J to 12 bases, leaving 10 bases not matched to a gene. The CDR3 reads CASSLRMVGGPQYF. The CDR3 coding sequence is TGTGCCAGCAGCTTAAGGATGGTGGGAGGGCCTCAGTATTTT.